These 2 T cell receptor beta chains were sequenced from one sample in a study of blood T cells in healthy people across ages. Together with a sample-barcoded 5' primer, a J-beta primer mix was included in a second PCR lasting about 6 to 11 cycles. TCRdb redid the calling of the 5' RACE reads with MiXCR, one entry per CDR3 protein. Of around 970,000 distinct CDR3 sequences in the sample, roughly 51% were seen once. Sequencing input: blood. The source of these receptors is a woman aged 55-70 years in good health.

This clonotype was observed once. The chain joins TRBV7-3 to TRBJ2-1; D unresolved. The CDR3 is 15 residues long. V lost 5 bases and J 0 bases, leaving 11 bases between the germline ends. Per the germline V gene, CDR1 is SGHTA and CDR2 is FQGTGA. CDR3 bases: TGTGCCAGCAGCCATAGCCTTACCTCCTACAATGAGCAGTTCTTC. It specifies CASSHSLTSYNEQFF.

The chain joins TRBV7-2 to TRBJ2-5; D perhaps matches TRBD1 (6 bases). Trimming left V 8 bases short and J 2 bases short, with 15 bases between. Germline V gene data show CDR1 as SGHTA and CDR2 as FQGNSA. CDR3 length: 14 amino acids. The CDR3 sequence: CASRTGSWQETQYF. The CDR3 region has the DNA TGTGCCAGCCGTACAGGGTCCTGGCAAGAGACCCAGTACTTC. Filled out from reference TRBV7-2 and TRBJ2-5, the complete variable domain reads GAGVSQSPSNKVTEKGKDVELRCDPISGHTALYWYRQSLGQGLEFLIYFQGNSAPDKSGLPSDRFSAERTGGSVSTLTIQRTQQEDSAVYLCASRTGSWQETQYFGPGTRLLVL.